The 10 T cell receptor beta chains reported below all come from one sample, sequenced in a study of T-cell reconstitution after alpha-beta-depleted transplantation in children. Antigen specificity for these receptors is unknown. Study-level results: T-cell numbers and diversity, one year after transplant, stemmed largely from T cells that were newly produced.

The authors prepared the TCRbeta library with unique molecular identifiers. From the PCR reads, TCRdb called clonotypes with MiXCR, one entry per CDR3 protein. In the table there are fewer than 350,000 distinct CDR3 sequences, about 7.3% of which are singletons. The material was peripheral blood, obtained 360 days after TCRalphabeta/CD19-depleted stem cell transplant. All receptors come from a female patient between 2 and 15 years old who had a stem cell transplant for Fanconi anemia, so the T cells may come from the graft donor.

This chain links TRBV5-6 with TRBJ2-5; D assignment may be TRBD1 or TRBD2 (7 bases each). This CDR3 contains 17 residues. With 7 bases removed from V and 5 bases from J, the gap between germline ends came to 27 bases. The germline gives CDR1 SGHDT, CDR2 YYEEEE. CDR3 amino acids: CASHLDQGGGNWETQYF. CDR3 bases: TGTGCCAGCCACCTGGACCAGGGGGGGGGCAATTGGGAGACCCAGTACTTC.

This clonotype was picked up many times. This sequence joins TRBV5-1 and TRBJ2-1; a possible D gene is TRBD2 (6 bases). This CDR3 is 15 amino acids long. The germline V and J ends were trimmed by 6 bases and 2 bases, with 15 bases remaining between them. In germline, CDR1 is SGHRS, CDR2 YFSETQ. The CDR3 region is CASMLATSAYNEQFF. CDR3 nucleotide sequence: TGCGCCAGCATGCTAGCGACCAGTGCCTACAATGAGCAGTTCTTC.

This clonotype has ten or more counts. The chain has TRBV27 and TRBJ2-7, with unresolved D. CDR1 and CDR2 (germline): MNHEY, SMNVEV (reference sequence). The CDR3 sequence is 16 residues long. V lost 6 bases and J lost 1, with 19 bases in between. The CDR3 DNA sequence: TGTGCCAGCAGCCCAAATAGCCGGGTGGGGTCCTACGAGCAGTACTTC. Translation gives CASSPNSRVGSYEQYF.

This clonotype was seen only a few times. This chain joins TRBV29-1 and TRBJ2-1; 8 positions agree with TRBD1. V dropped 6 bases and J dropped 5; count of bases not matched to a gene: 21. Per the germline V gene, CDR1 is SQVTM and CDR2 is ANQGSEA. This CDR3 has 18 amino acids. Here the CDR3 DNA reads TGCAGCGTGCTCTTCCGGGACAGGCCGGTTAGAGGGAACAATGAGCAGTTCTTC. It yields the protein CSVLFRDRPVRGNNEQFF.

This clonotype was detected ten times or more. The V gene is TRBV28, the J gene TRBJ2-7, with D possibly matching TRBD2 (7 bases). The V and J ends lost 7 bases and 2 bases respectively, with 15 bases between them. CDR1 and CDR2 from the germline V gene are MDHEN and SYDVKM. This CDR3 spans 14 amino acids. For the CDR3, the DNA is TGTGCCAGCACCGCCAGGGGAGGGGCCTACGAGCAGTACTTC. Translated: CASTARGGAYEQYF.

This clonotype was seen ten or more times. V usage is TRBV6-5 and J usage is TRBJ1-1; D gene ambiguous. CDR3 length equals 15 residues. V was cut by 7 bases and J by 1 base, with 16 bases left in between. CDR1 and CDR2 (germline): MNHEY, SVGAGI. CDR3 nucleotide sequence: TGTGCCAGCATTCCAGGTTTGGGTCCGAACACTGAAGCTTTCTTT. Amino acids: CASIPGLGPNTEAFF.

The chain has TRBV19 and TRBJ1-1; D is undetermined. This CDR3 contains 14 residues. Germline CDR1 is LNHDA and CDR2 is SQIVND (reference sequence). V lost 1 base and J 0 bases, leaving 6 bases between the germline ends. The CDR3 nucleotides are TGTGCCAGTAGTATAGCGGCGGTGAACACTGAAGCTTTCTTT. This gives the protein CASSIAAVNTEAFF. The full variable domain, rest sourced from reference TRBV19 and TRBJ1-1, is DGGITQSPKYLFRKEGQNVTLSCEQNLNHDAMYWYRQDPGQGLRLIYYSQIVNDFQKGDIAEGYSVSREKKESFPLTVTSAQKNPTAFYLCASSIAAVNTEAFFGQGTRLTVV.

The sample holds a few counts of this clonotype. The V call is TRBV20-1, the J call TRBJ2-1; 11 bases map to TRBD2. J lost 6 bases, V lost 5 bases, and 9 bases had no gene match. The CDR3 extends over 15 amino acids. Germline V CDR1 and CDR2: DFQATT, SNEGSKA (reference sequence). This CDR3 reads CSARGTSGGSNEQFF. CDR3 sequence (DNA): TGCAGTGCTCGGGGAACTAGCGGGGGCTCCAATGAGCAGTTCTTC.

This clonotype came up many times. The J gene is TRBJ2-3, the V gene TRBV20-1, with D hard to call. In germline, CDR1 is DFQATT, CDR2 SNEGSKA (reference sequence). The CDR3 is 11 amino acids. Trimming stripped 2 bases from V and 7 bases from J, with 7 bases between. CDR3 region: CSARPSHTQYF. CDR3 DNA sequence: TGCAGTGCTAGACCTAGTCATACGCAGTATTTT.

This clonotype was seen repeatedly, ten times or more. The chain couples TRBV5-1 to TRBJ2-1, with D hard to call. Germline lookup yields CDR1 SGHRS and CDR2 YFSETQ. Deletions cut 3 bases from V and 11 bases from J, with 18 bases between. This CDR3 contains 14 residues. The CDR3 coding sequence is TGCGCCAGCAGCTCCCCGTTCCCGGAGCATCAGCAGTTCTTC. Amino acid sequence: CASSSPFPEHQQFF.